This T cell receptor beta chain was found in a study of regulatory and conventional T cells in RAG deficiency. Germline-derived CDR1 and CDR2 are SGHDT and YYEEEE. V lost 4 bases, J lost 6 bases, and 11 bases stayed unmatched. The length of the CDR3 is 16 residues. Some clones are missing from TCRdb's copy, which holds only in-frame ones; the method was immunoSEQ multiplex PCR. The sample has approximately 46,000 clones, 80% to 90% seen once; the top ten hold about 0.53%. Genomic DNA came from blood conventional CD4+ T cells gated CD25-low CD127-high. Another study also made use of these data, one on regulatory T cells. That report notes: Amplification used 52 TRBV primers and 13 TRBJ primers.

Sequencing was carried out using CD4+ effector T cells sorted from blood. The receptor comes from a human donor in good health. This chain uses TRBV5-6 with TRBJ2-2; 8 nucleotides match TRBD1. CDR3 region: CASSREWTGTAGELFF. The CDR3 region has the DNA TGTGCCAGCAGCAGGGAGTGGACAGGGACCGCCGGGGAGCTGTTTTTT. Full variable domain (missing parts from reference TRBV5-6 and TRBJ2-2): DAGVTQSPTHLIKTRGQQVTLRCSPKSGHDTVSWYQQALGQGPQFIFQYYEEEERQRGNFPDRFSGHQFPNYSSELNVNALLLGDSALYLCASSREWTGTAGELFFGEGSRLTVL.